This T cell receptor beta chain was observed in a study of blood T cell repertoires in COVID-19. Study summary: Samples came from the United States, Italy and Spain, spanning acute and convalescent COVID-19. Sample material is recorded as cDNA or gDNA derived from T cells, B-cell-depleted T cells, or PBMCs.

Per the original methods: Amplification from reference gene primers served as the basis for estimated nucleated cell counts. Data came from immunoSEQ multiplex PCR; TCRdb stores just in-frame clones and leaves some out. V and J calls plus clone size are reproduced from that table; the DNA served to infer D and trimming. The sample yields a few hundred thousand clones, 75% to 85% seen once. This clone was seen just once. Material: peripheral blood. This TCR came from a woman in her thirties or forties who had recovered from COVID-19.

The CDR3 reads CATSREGSGVLDTGELFF. CDR3 coding DNA: TGTGCCACCAGCAGAGAAGGAAGCGGGGTGCTGGACACCGGGGAGCTGTTTTTT. This chain uses TRBV15 with TRBJ2-2, with TRBD2 matching 7 bases. Germline V gene data show CDR1 as LNHNV and CDR2 as YYDKDF (reference sequence). V was pared by 0 bases and J by 3 bases, with 10 bases of the junction left unmatched. This CDR3 has 18 residues.